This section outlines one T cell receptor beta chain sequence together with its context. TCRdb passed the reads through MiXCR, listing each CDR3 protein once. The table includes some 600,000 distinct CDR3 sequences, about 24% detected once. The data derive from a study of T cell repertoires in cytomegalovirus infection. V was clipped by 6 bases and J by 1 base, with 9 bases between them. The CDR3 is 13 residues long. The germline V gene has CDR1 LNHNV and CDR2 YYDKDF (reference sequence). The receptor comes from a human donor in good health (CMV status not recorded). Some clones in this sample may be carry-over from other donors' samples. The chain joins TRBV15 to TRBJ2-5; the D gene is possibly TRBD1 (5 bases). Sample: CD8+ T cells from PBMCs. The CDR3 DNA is TGTGCCACCAGGTCACAGGCCCAAGAGACCCAGTACTTC. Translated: CATRSQAQETQYF.